The 31 T cell receptor beta chains in this list originate from one sample, sequenced in a study of blood T cell repertoires in COVID-19 (dated by TCRdb to about 2020). The library was prepared using the immunoSEQ multiplex PCR assay. TCRdb limited this immuneACCESS table to in-frame rearrangements with V and J called. A share of clones is missing; checked studies link under half to unresolved V genes, and the rest is unexplained. Within this sample are some 120,000 clones, with more than 75% of them counted one time only. More than 1.5% of the sample is in the top ten clones. The sample was peripheral blood. All receptors come from a human donor in a cohort sampled during active COVID-19.

The chain is built from TRBV30 and TRBJ1-2; weak D call: TRBD1 (5 bases). From germline, CDR1 is GTSNPN and CDR2 SVGIG (reference sequence). With 0 bases removed from V and 1 base from J, the gap between germline ends came to 15 bases. This CDR3 is built from 16 residues. Here the CDR3 DNA reads TGTGCCTGGAGTGTCAAAGGTGGAGGGGATAACTATGGCTACACCTTC. Translation: CAWSVKGGGDNYGYTF.

The V gene is TRBV18, the J gene TRBJ2-3; maybe TRBD2 (5 bases). V was pared by 6 bases and J by 6 bases, with 16 bases between. The CDR3 sequence is 14 residues long. Germline-derived CDR1 and CDR2 are KGHSH and LQKENI. CDR3 protein: CASSLSRGPDTQYF. The CDR3 region has the DNA TGTGCCAGCTCGCTAAGCCGGGGTCCCGATACGCAGTATTTT.

V usage is TRBV6-6 and J usage is TRBJ2-7; TRBD1 might be the D (5 bases). The CDR3 contains 11 residues. Trimming removed 6 bases from V and 7 bases from J, with 10 bases in between. The germline V gene has CDR1 MNHNY and CDR2 SVGAGI (reference sequence). The CDR3 is CASSEGVEQYF. The DNA for the CDR3 is TGTGCCAGCAGCGAAGGGGTTGAGCAGTACTTC.

The gene calls are TRBV6-6 and TRBJ2-1; D may be TRBD1 (6 bases). The germline V gene has CDR1 MNHNY and CDR2 SVGAGI (reference sequence). The CDR3 has 15 amino acids. Trimming shortened V by 2 bases and J by 3 bases, and 11 bases separated the two germline ends. The DNA for the CDR3 is TGTGCCAGCAGTTACGGGGGCCCTATCTACAATGAGCAGTTCTTC. It yields the protein CASSYGGPIYNEQFF.

V gene TRBV19 combines with J gene TRBJ1-4; D is unresolved. This CDR3 is 15 amino acids long. The V and J ends lost 1 base and 6 bases respectively, with 12 bases between them. Germline assignment: CDR1 LNHDA and CDR2 SQIVND (reference sequence). The CDR3 bases are TGTGCCAGTAGTATAGGTGGCCGCAGTGATGAAAAACTGTTTTTT. Protein: CASSIGGRSDEKLFF.

The rearrangement joins TRBV5-1 to TRBJ2-7, with TRBD1 as a possible D gene (6 bases). From germline, CDR1 is SGHRS and CDR2 YFSETQ. The CDR3 has 15 amino acids. V was trimmed by 4 bases and J by 2 bases, leaving 16 bases between them. In nucleotides, the CDR3 is TGCGCCAGCAGCCGGAGCGCGGACAGCCCCTACGAGCAGTACTTC. Encoded protein: CASSRSADSPYEQYF.

The V and J genes are TRBV6-2 or TRBV6-3 and TRBJ2-3; 12 bases map to TRBD2. The germline CDR1 and CDR2 sequences are MNHEY and SVGEGT. Losses at the gene ends were 6 bases for V and 5 bases for J; bases not matched to a gene: 3. The CDR3 is made up of 14 amino acids. The CDR3 sequence is CASSGLAGIDTQYF. The CDR3, as DNA: TGTGCCAGCAGCGGACTAGCGGGAATAGATACGCAGTATTTT.

The V and J genes are TRBV5-1 and TRBJ2-5; 12 bases fit TRBD2. The trim removed 1 base at V and 5 bases at J, leaving 3 bases unmatched. This CDR3 is built from 15 residues. Germline V CDR1 and CDR2: SGHRS, YFSETQ. CDR3 sequence: CASSLWLAGGETQYF. CDR3 bases: TGCGCCAGCAGCTTGTGGCTAGCGGGAGGGGAGACCCAGTACTTC. The variable domain in full, completed from reference TRBV5-1 and TRBJ2-5, reads KAGVTQTPRYLIKTRGQQVTLSCSPISGHRSVSWYQQTPGQGLQFLFEYFSETQRNKGNFPGRFSGRQFSNSRSEMNVSTLELGDSALYLCASSLWLAGGETQYFGPGTRLLVL.

CDR3 bases: TGTGCCAGCAGTGGGGCGGGGAGGGGGATGAACTACGAGCAGTACTTC. The encoded protein is CASSGAGRGMNYEQYF. The chain links TRBV2 to TRBJ2-7; possible D gene TRBD2, 7 bases. Trimming left V 4 bases short and J 3 bases short, with 19 bases between. The length of the CDR3 is 16 residues. CDR1 is SNHLY and CDR2 is FYNNEI in the germline V gene. The whole variable domain, filled in from reference TRBV2 and TRBJ2-7, reads EPEVTQTPSHQVTQMGQEVILRCVPISNHLYFYWYRQILGQKVEFLVSFYNNEISEKSEIFDDQFSVERPDGSNFTLKIRSTKLEDSAMYFCASSGAGRGMNYEQYFGPGTRLTVT.

This chain connects TRBV12-3 or TRBV12-4 to TRBJ1-1; no firm D call. Trimming pared 2 bases from V and 9 bases from J, leaving 13 bases between. This CDR3 has 13 amino acids. CDR3 nucleotide sequence: TGTGCCAGCAGTTTATTGGCGGATAGAAAAGCTTTCTTT. Translation: CASSLLADRKAFF.

The V call is TRBV5-1, the J call TRBJ2-3; TRBD1 is a possible D gene (6 bases). CDR1 SGHRS and CDR2 YFSETQ come from the germline V gene. The CDR3 is 16 amino acids. Trimming removed 3 bases at V and 1 base at J, with 15 bases between. CDR3 sequence (DNA): TGCGCCAGCAGCTCCTGGGTGGCAGGGGGCACAGATACGCAGTATTTT. Its translation: CASSSWVAGGTDTQYF.

This clone was recorded a few times. CDR3 sequence (DNA): TGTGCCAGTAGTATGGAACCGGGACAAGGAAGGGACGGTACAGATACGCAGTATTTT. Translating it yields CASSMEPGQGRDGTDTQYF. The gene calls are TRBV19 and TRBJ2-3, with a tentative D call TRBD1 (6 bases). The V gene lost 3 bases and the J gene lost 3 bases, with 25 bases spanning the gap. This CDR3 has 19 amino acids. The V gene's germline CDR1 is LNHDA and CDR2 SQIVND (reference sequence).

The table lists this clone with a count of one. This chain connects TRBV5-5 to TRBJ2-2, with D possibly being TRBD1 (6 bases). V was trimmed by 4 bases and J by 8 bases, leaving 18 bases between them. CDR1 is SGHKS, CDR2 YYEKEE, per germline (reference sequence). The CDR3 length is 15 residues. The CDR3 nucleotides read TGTGCCAGCAGCCCCGGGACACCCCAGAGGGGGGAGCTGTTTTTT. Encoded protein: CASSPGTPQRGELFF. Complete variable domain (other parts from reference TRBV5-5 and TRBJ2-2): DAGVTQSPTHLIKTRGQQVTLRCSPISGHKSVSWYQQVLGQGPQFIFQYYEKEERGRGNFPDRFSARQFPNYSSELNVNALLLGDSALYLCASSPGTPQRGELFFGEGSRLTVL.

This chain joins TRBV7-6 and TRBJ2-7; weak D call: TRBD2 (6 bases). From germline, CDR1 is SGHVS and CDR2 FNYEAQ. The length of the CDR3 is 15 residues. Between the trimmed V and J ends, which lost 5 bases and 3 bases, there was a span of 17 bases. The CDR3 loop is CASSILSGGVYEQYF. The CDR3 DNA follows: TGTGCCAGCAGCATTCTTAGCGGAGGGGTCTACGAGCAGTACTTC.

This clone was seen a handful of times. CDR3 DNA sequence: TGTGCCAGCAGTGCCCGACAGGGGAACACTGAAGCTTTCTTT. Protein sequence: CASSARQGNTEAFF. V gene TRBV27 combines with J gene TRBJ1-1; TRBD1 matches 7 bases. The CDR3 has 14 amino acids. The germline gives CDR1 MNHEY, CDR2 SMNVEV (reference sequence). V lost 5 bases, J lost 1 base, and 4 bases stayed unmatched.

V is TRBV7-2 and J is TRBJ1-1; TRBD1 aligns across 8 bases. V dropped 4 bases and J dropped 2; count of bases not matched to a gene: 6. This CDR3 is 15 amino acids long. Germline CDR1 SGHTA, CDR2 FQGNSA. This CDR3 reads CASSYWTGINTEAFF. CDR3 coding DNA: TGTGCCAGCAGCTATTGGACAGGGATAAACACTGAAGCTTTCTTT. Full variable domain (remainder filled in from reference TRBV7-2 and TRBJ1-1): GAGVSQSPSNKVTEKGKDVELRCDPISGHTALYWYRQSLGQGLEFLIYFQGNSAPDKSGLPSDRFSAERTGGSVSTLTIQRTQQEDSAVYLCASSYWTGINTEAFFGQGTRLTVV.

The chain has TRBV4-1 and TRBJ2-3, with D maybe TRBD1 (6 bases). Germline CDR1 and CDR2: MGHRA and YSYEKL. CDR3 length equals 13 residues. Trimming took 9 bases from V and 1 from J, leaving 11 bases between them. The chain's CDR3 is CASQGTGTDTQYF. Written as DNA, the CDR3 is TGCGCCAGTCAGGGGACGGGCACAGATACGCAGTATTTT.

As DNA, the CDR3 is TGTGCCAGCAGCCCCCCGTGGGGACTAAGGAGCGAGCAGTACTTC. Encoded protein: CASSPPWGLRSEQYF. V is TRBV7-6 and J is TRBJ2-7; 7 nucleotides agree with TRBD2. Germline CDR1 SGHVS, CDR2 FNYEAQ. The CDR3 spans 15 residues. V lost 5 bases and J lost 6; bases outside the gene matches: 13.

In its sample, this clone was seen once. The V and J genes are TRBV4-2 and TRBJ2-7; 11 nucleotides line up with TRBD1. Germline trimming cut 6 bases from V and 2 bases from J; bases unmatched to any gene: 3. The CDR3 sequence is 14 residues long. Looked up from germline, CDR1 is LGHNA and CDR2 is YNFKEQ. This chain's CDR3 is CASSGDRGAYEQYF. CDR3 in DNA: TGTGCCAGCAGTGGGGACAGGGGGGCCTACGAGCAGTACTTC.

This chain connects TRBV6-2 or TRBV6-3 to TRBJ2-3; no reliable D call. CDR1 MNHEY and CDR2 SVGEGT come from the germline V gene. V lost 7 bases, J lost 2 bases, and 10 bases lay in between. There are 13 residues in the CDR3. The CDR3 here is CASTPGDTDTQYF. In DNA form, the CDR3 reads TGTGCCAGCACCCCGGGCGACACAGATACGCAGTATTTT.

CDR3 sequence reads: CASSYVRGAGEQYF. CDR3 nucleotide sequence: TGTGCCAGCAGTTATGTTCGGGGGGCGGGGGAGCAGTACTTC. The chain joins TRBV6-5 to TRBJ2-7, with D perhaps matching TRBD2 (7 bases). CDR1 and CDR2 (germline): MNHEY, SVGAGI. V shed 3 bases and J shed 7 bases, with 16 bases lying between them. The CDR3 spans 14 residues.

The chain combines TRBV5-6 with TRBJ2-3; 9 bases map to TRBD2. CDR3 length equals 15 residues. Germline lookup yields CDR1 SGHDT and CDR2 YYEEEE. Trimming cost V 7 bases and J 5 bases; bases outside gene matches: 11. Here the CDR3 DNA reads TGTGCCAGCGCCTCCTCGCGGGAGGGCCGAGATACGCAGTATTTT. Protein product: CASASSREGRDTQYF.

This clone was seen many times. This chain connects TRBV7-9 to TRBJ2-7; 7 bases line up with TRBD1. CDR3 size: 14 residues. Germline V gene sequence: CDR1 SEHNR, CDR2 FQNEAQ (reference sequence). Trimming took 1 base from V and 6 from J; bases not matched to a gene: 6. The CDR3, as DNA: TGTGCCAGCAGCTTAGGGGGACAGCCTTCCGAGCAGTACTTC. Translating it yields CASSLGGQPSEQYF.

Points on this clone: The junction departs from germline at one end; a sequencing error may be responsible. CDR3 sequence (DNA): TGTGCCAGCAGCCAAGATCCCGGACAAACTTTGGGGTTT. Translated, it gives CASSQDPGQTLGF. The rearrangement links TRBV4-2 to TRBJ1-6, with D possibly matching TRBD1 (5 bases). This CDR3 spans 13 amino acids. The germline V gene encodes CDR1 LGHNA and CDR2 YNFKEQ.

This clone occurred once. The chain carries TRBV5-1 and TRBJ2-3; D unclear. The CDR3 has 11 residues. The V end lost 4 bases, the J end lost 4 bases, and 4 bases lay between the germline ends. The germline V gene encodes CDR1 SGHRS and CDR2 YFSETQ. The chain's CDR3 is CASSEADTQYF. The DNA for the CDR3 is TGCGCCAGCAGCGAGGCAGATACGCAGTATTTT.

The V gene is TRBV5-1, the J gene TRBJ2-5; 8 bases align to TRBD1. Losses at the gene ends were 3 bases for V and 2 bases for J; bases not matched to a gene: 6. Germline-derived CDR1 and CDR2 are SGHRS and YFSETQ. The CDR3 contains 15 residues. CDR3 in DNA: TGCGCCAGCAGCTCCCTGGGACAGGAGCAAGAGACCCAGTACTTC. Translating gives CASSSLGQEQETQYF.

This clone came up once. The chain carries TRBV6-1 and TRBJ2-7; TRBD2 matches 7 bases. The V gene's germline CDR1 is MNHNS and CDR2 SASEGT. J lost 5 bases, V lost 0 bases, and 4 bases had no gene match. CDR3 size: 14 residues. CDR3 amino acids: CASSEAAGAHEQYF. The CDR3 DNA follows: TGTGCCAGCAGTGAAGCGGCGGGAGCCCACGAGCAGTACTTC.

The chain combines TRBV9 with TRBJ2-2; no clear D. From germline, CDR1 is SGDLS and CDR2 YYNGEE. The CDR3 has 13 amino acids. Trimming took off 0 bases at V and 6 bases at J, with 6 bases between the two ends. CDR3: CASSVDLAGELFF. The CDR3 DNA reads as TGTGCCAGCAGCGTAGATCTAGCCGGGGAGCTGTTTTTT.

V and J are TRBV20-1 and TRBJ2-3, with a weak D call TRBD2 (5 bases). The CDR3 length is 12 residues. V lost 3 bases and J 6 bases, leaving 10 bases between the germline ends. Germline V gene data show CDR1 as DFQATT and CDR2 as SNEGSKA (reference sequence). Here the CDR3 reads CSASLRVDTQYF. CDR3 coding DNA: TGCAGTGCTAGTCTGAGGGTTGATACGCAGTATTTT.

This chain uses TRBV27 with TRBJ1-1; D is possibly TRBD1 (5 bases). Germline-derived CDR1 and CDR2 are MNHEY and SMNVEV (reference sequence). The CDR3 spans 15 residues. Trimming shortened V by 0 bases and J by 0 bases, and 8 bases separated the two germline ends. The CDR3 DNA reads TGTGCCAGCAGTTTATCCGGGGGGGTGAACACTGAAGCTTTCTTT. Translation gives CASSLSGGVNTEAFF.

The rearrangement uses TRBV5-5 and TRBJ2-5, with unresolved D. CDR3 length equals 13 residues. Germline V gene sequence: CDR1 SGHKS, CDR2 YYEKEE (reference sequence). V was pared by 5 bases and J by 1 base, with 9 bases between. CDR3 sequence reads: CASSQEVQETQYF. CDR3 in DNA: TGTGCCAGCAGTCAAGAGGTCCAAGAGACCCAGTACTTC.